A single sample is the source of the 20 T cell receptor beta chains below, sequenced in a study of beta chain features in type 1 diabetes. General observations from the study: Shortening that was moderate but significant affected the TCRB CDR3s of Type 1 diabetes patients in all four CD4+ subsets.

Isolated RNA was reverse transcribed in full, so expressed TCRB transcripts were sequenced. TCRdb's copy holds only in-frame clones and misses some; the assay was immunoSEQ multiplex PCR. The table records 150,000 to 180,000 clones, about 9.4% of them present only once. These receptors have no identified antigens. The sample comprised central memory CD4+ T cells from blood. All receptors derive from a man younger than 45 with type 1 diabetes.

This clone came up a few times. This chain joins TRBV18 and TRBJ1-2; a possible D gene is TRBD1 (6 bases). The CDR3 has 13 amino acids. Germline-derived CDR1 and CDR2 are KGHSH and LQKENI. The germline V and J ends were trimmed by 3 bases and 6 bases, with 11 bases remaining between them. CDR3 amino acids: CASSPGEGDGYTF. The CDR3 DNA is TGTGCCAGCTCACCCGGAGAGGGGGATGGCTACACCTTC. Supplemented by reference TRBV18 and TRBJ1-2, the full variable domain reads NAGVMQNPRHLVRRRGQEARLRCSPMKGHSHVYWYRQLPEEGLKFMVYLQKENIIDESGMPKERFSAEFPKEGPSILRIQQVVRGDSAAYFCASSPGEGDGYTFGSGTRLTVV.

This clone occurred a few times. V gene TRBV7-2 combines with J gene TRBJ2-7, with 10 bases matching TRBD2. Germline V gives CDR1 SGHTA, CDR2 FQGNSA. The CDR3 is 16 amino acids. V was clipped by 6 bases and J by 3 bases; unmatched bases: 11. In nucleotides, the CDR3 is TGTGCCAGCAGATCCGCCCGGCTAGCGGGGGACTACGAGCAGTACTTC. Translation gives CASRSARLAGDYEQYF.

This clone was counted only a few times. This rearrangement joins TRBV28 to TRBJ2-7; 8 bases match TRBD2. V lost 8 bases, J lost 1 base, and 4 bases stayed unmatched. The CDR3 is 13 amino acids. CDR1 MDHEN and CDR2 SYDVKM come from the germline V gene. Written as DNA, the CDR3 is TGTGCCAGCTTTAGCGGGATGTCCTACGAGCAGTACTTC. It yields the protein CASFSGMSYEQYF.

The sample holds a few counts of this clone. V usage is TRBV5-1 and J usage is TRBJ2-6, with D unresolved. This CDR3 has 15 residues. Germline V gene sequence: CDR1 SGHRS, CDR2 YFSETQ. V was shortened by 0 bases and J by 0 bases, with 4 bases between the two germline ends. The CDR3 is CASSLESSGANVLTF. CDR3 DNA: TGCGCCAGCAGCTTGGAGAGCTCTGGGGCCAACGTCCTGACTTTC.

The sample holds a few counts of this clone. DNA of the CDR3: TGTGCCAGCAGCCGCGAGGGACAGCTGAATGAGCAGTTCTTC. Protein: CASSREGQLNEQFF. The chain employs TRBV7-9 and TRBJ2-1, with 7 bases aligning to TRBD1. The germline CDR1 and CDR2 sequences are SEHNR and FQNEAQ (reference sequence). There are 14 residues in the CDR3. With V trimmed by 5 bases and J by 7 bases, 8 bases remained unmatched.

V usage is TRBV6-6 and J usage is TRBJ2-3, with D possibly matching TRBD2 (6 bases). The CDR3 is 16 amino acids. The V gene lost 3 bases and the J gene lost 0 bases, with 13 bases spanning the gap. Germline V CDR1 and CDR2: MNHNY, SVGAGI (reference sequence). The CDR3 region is CASSYGQRASTDTQYF. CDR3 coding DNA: TGTGCCAGCAGTTATGGTCAGCGGGCTAGCACAGATACGCAGTATTTT.

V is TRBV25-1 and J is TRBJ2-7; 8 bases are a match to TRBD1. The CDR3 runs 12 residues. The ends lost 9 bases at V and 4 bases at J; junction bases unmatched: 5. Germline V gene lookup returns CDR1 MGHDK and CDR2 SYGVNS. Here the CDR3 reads CASQGAGYEQYF. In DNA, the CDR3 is TGTGCCAGTCAGGGGGCTGGATACGAGCAGTACTTC.

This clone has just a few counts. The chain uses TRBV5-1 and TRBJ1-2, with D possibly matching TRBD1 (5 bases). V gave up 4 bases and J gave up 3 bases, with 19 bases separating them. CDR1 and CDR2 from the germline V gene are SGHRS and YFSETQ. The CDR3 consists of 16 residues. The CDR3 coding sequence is TGCGCCAGCAGCGAGGACATGCCGAACCGGGACTATGGCTACACCTTC. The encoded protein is CASSEDMPNRDYGYTF.

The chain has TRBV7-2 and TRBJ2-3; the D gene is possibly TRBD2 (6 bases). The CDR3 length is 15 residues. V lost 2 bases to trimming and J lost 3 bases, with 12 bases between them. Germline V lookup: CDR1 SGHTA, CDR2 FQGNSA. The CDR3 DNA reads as TGTGCCAGCAGCTTAAGGGGAGGTGAGACAGATACGCAGTATTTT. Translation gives CASSLRGGETDTQYF.

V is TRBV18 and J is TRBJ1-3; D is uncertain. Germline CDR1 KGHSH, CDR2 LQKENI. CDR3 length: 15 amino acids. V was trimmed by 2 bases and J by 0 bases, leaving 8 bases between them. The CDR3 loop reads CASSPDSLSGNTIYF. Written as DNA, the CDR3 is TGTGCCAGCTCACCAGACTCGCTCTCTGGAAACACCATATATTTT.

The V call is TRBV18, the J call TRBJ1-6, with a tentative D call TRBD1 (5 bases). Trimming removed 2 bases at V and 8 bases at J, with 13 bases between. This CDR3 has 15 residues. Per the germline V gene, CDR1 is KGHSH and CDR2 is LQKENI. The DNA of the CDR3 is TGTGCCAGCTCACCAAGCCAGGGTGAATATTCACCCCTCCACTTT. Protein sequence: CASSPSQGEYSPLHF.

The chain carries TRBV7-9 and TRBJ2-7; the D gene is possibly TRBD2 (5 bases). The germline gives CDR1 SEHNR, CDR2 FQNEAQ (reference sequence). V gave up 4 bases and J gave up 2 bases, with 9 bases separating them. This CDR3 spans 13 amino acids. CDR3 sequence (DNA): TGTGCCAGCAGCTGGGTCGGGACCTACGAGCAGTACTTC. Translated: CASSWVGTYEQYF.

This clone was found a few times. The CDR3 here is CASSIQQGLGNYGYTF. CDR3 nucleotides: TGTGCCAGCAGCATTCAGCAGGGATTGGGTAACTATGGCTACACCTTC. The chain has TRBV13 and TRBJ1-2, with a weak D call TRBD1 (5 bases). The CDR3 covers 16 residues. Looked up from germline, CDR1 is PRHDT and CDR2 is FYEKMQ (reference sequence). V lost 5 bases, J lost 1 base, and 17 bases lay in between. Together with reference TRBV13 and TRBJ1-2, the CDR3 gives the full variable domain: AAGVIQSPRHLIKEKRETATLKCYPIPRHDTVYWYQQGPGQDPQFLISFYEKMQSDKGSIPDRFSAQQFSDYHSELNMSSLELGDSALYFCASSIQQGLGNYGYTFGSGTRLTVV.

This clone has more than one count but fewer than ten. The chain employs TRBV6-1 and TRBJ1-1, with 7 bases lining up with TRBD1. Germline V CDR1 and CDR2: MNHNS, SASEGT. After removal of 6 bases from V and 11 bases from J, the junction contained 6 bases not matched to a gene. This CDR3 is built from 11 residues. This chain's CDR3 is CASSDRVEAFF. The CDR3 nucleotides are TGTGCCAGCAGCGACAGGGTTGAGGCTTTCTTT.

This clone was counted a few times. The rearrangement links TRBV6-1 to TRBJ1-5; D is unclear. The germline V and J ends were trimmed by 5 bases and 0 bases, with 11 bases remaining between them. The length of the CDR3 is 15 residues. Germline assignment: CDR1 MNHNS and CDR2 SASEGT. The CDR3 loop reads CASSLKPYSNQPQHF. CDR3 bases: TGTGCCAGCAGTCTAAAGCCCTATAGCAATCAGCCCCAGCATTTT.

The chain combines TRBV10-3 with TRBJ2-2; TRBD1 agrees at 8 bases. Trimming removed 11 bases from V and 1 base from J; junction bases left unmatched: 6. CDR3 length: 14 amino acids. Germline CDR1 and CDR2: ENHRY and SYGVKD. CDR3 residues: CAVKGTGNTGELFF. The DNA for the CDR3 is TGTGCCGTAAAGGGGACAGGGAACACCGGGGAGCTGTTTTTT.

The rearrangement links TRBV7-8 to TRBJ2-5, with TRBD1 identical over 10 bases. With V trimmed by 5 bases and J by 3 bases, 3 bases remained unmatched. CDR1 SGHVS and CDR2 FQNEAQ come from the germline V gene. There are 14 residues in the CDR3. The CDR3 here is CASSIGQGEETQYF. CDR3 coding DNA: TGTGCCAGCAGCATCGGACAGGGGGAAGAGACCCAGTACTTC.

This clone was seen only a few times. The CDR3 loop is CASSQLRTGRSQYF. CDR3 in DNA: TGTGCCAGCAGTCAACTCAGGACAGGACGTTCCCAGTACTTC. The rearrangement joins TRBV6-5 to TRBJ2-5; 7 bases line up with TRBD1. V lost 5 bases to trimming and J lost 9 bases; unmatched junction nucleotides: 12. CDR1 is MNHEY, CDR2 SVGAGI, per germline. This CDR3 is built from 14 residues.

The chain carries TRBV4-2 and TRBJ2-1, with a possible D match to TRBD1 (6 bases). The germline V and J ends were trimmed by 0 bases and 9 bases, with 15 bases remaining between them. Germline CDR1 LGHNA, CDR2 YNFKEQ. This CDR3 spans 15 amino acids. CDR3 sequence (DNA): TGTGCCAGCAGCCAAGATGAGGGGGACGGGATTGAGCAGTTCTTC. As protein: CASSQDEGDGIEQFF.

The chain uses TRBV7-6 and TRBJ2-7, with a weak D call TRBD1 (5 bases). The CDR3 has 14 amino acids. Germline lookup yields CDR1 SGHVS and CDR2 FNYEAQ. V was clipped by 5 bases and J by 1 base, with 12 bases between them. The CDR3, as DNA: TGTGCCAGCAGCAAGACAGACGCATCCTACGAGCAGTACTTC. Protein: CASSKTDASYEQYF. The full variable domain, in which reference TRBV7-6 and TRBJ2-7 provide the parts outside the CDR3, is GAGVSQSPRYKVTKRGQDVALRCDPISGHVSLYWYRQALGQGPEFLTYFNYEAQQDKSGLPNDRFSAERPEGSISTLTIQRTEQRDSAMYRCASSKTDASYEQYFGPGTRLTVT.